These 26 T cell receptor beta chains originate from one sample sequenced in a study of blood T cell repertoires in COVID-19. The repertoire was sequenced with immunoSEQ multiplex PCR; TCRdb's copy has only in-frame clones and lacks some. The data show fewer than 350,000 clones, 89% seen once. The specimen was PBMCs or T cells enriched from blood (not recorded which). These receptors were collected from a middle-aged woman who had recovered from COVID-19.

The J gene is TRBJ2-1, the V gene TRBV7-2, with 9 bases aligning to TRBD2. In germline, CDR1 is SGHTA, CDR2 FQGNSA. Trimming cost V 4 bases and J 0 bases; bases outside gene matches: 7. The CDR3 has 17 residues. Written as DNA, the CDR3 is TGTGCCAGCAGCTCCCCCCGAGCGGGGGGCTCCTACAATGAGCAGTTCTTC. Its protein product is CASSSPRAGGSYNEQFF.

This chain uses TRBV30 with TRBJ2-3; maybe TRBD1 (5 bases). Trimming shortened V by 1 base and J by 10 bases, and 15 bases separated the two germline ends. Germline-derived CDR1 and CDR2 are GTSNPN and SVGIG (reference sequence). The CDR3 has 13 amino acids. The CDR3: CAWSALGRASQYF. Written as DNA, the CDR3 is TGTGCCTGGAGTGCCCTCGGCAGGGCCTCGCAGTATTTT.

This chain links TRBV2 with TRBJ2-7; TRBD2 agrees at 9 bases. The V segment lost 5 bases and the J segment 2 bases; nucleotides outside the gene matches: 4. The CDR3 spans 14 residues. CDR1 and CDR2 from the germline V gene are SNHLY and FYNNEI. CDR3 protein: CASSTSSGTYEQYF. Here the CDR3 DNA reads TGTGCCAGCAGTACGTCTAGCGGGACCTACGAGCAGTACTTC.

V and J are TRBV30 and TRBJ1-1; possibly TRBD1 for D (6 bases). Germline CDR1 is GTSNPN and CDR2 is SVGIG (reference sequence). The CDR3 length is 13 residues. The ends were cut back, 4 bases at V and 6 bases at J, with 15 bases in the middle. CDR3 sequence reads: CAWTSRGDAEAFF. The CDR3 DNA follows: TGTGCCTGGACTTCCAGGGGTGACGCTGAAGCTTTCTTT.

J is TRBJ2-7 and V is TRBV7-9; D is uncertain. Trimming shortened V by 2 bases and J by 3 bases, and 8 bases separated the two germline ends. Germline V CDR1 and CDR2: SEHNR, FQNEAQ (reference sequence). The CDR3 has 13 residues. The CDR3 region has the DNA TGTGCCAGCAGCTTACCGGAGCACTACGAGCAGTACTTC. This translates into CASSLPEHYEQYF.

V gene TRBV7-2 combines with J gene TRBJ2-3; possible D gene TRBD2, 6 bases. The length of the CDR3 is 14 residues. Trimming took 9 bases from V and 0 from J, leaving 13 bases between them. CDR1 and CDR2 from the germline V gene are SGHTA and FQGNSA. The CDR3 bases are TGTGCCAGTGCTGCGGGGTCTAGCACAGATACGCAGTATTTT. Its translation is CASAAGSSTDTQYF.

The CDR3: CASSLRGGNEQFF. The CDR3 DNA reads TGTGCCAGCAGCTTAAGGGGGGGAAATGAGCAGTTCTTC. This chain uses TRBV7-9 with TRBJ2-1; maybe TRBD2 (7 bases). The germline gives CDR1 SEHNR, CDR2 FQNEAQ (reference sequence). V lost 2 bases, J lost 7 bases, and 9 bases lay in between. The CDR3 length is 13 residues. Full variable domain (rest looked up from reference TRBV7-9 and TRBJ2-1): DTGVSQNPRHKITKRGQNVTFRCDPISEHNRLYWYRQTLGQGPEFLTYFQNEAQLEKSRLLSDRFSAERPKGSFSTLEIQRTEQGDSAMYLCASSLRGGNEQFFGPGTRLTVL.

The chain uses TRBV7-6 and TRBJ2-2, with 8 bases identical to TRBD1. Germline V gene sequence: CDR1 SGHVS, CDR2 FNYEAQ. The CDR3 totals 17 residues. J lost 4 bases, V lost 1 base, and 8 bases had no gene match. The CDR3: CASSLGLDRAATGELFF. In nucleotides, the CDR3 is TGTGCCAGCAGCTTAGGTCTGGACAGGGCCGCCACCGGGGAGCTGTTTTTT.

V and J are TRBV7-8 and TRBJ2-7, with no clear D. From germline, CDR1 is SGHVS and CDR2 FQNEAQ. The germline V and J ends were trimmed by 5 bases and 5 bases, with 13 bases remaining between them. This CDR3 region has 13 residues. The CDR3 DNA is TGTGCCAGCAGCGCCTCCGAGGTAAACGAGCAGTACTTC. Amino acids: CASSASEVNEQYF.

The CDR3, as DNA: TGTGCCAGCAGCGGTACGGGACTGCTGAACACTGAAGCTTTCTTT. This encodes CASSGTGLLNTEAFF. J is TRBJ1-1 and V is TRBV11-2; a weak D match, TRBD1 (5 bases). The ends were cut back, 5 bases at V and 0 bases at J, with 13 bases in the middle. Per the germline V gene, CDR1 is SGHAT and CDR2 is FQNNGV. CDR3 length: 15 residues.

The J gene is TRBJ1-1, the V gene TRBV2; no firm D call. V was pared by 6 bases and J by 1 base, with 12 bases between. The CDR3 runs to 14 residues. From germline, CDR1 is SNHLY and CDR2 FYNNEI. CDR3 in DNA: TGTGCCAGCAGCCCCCCCCAGGCGAACACTGAAGCTTTCTTT. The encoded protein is CASSPPQANTEAFF.

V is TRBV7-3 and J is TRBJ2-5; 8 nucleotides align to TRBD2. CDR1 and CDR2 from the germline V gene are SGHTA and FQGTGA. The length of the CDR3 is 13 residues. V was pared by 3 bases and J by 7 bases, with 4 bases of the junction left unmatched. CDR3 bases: TGTGCCAGCAGCTTGGGACGGGGGGGGACCCAGTACTTC. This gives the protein CASSLGRGGTQYF.

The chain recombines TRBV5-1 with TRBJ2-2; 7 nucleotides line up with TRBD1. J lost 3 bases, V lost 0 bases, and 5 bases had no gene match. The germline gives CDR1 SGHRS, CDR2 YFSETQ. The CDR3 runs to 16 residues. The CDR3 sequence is CASSLEGRGYTGELFF. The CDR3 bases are TGCGCCAGCAGCTTGGAGGGCAGGGGGTACACCGGGGAGCTGTTTTTT.

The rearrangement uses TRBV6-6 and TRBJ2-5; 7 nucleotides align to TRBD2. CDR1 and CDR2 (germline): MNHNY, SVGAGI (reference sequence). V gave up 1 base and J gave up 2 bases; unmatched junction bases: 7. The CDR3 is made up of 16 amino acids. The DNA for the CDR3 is TGTGCCAGCAGTTACTTGGGGAGGGCGGGACAAGAGACCCAGTACTTC. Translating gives CASSYLGRAGQETQYF.

CDR3: CASSYSIGYEQYF. CDR3 nucleotides: TGTGCCAGCAGTTACTCGATCGGGTACGAGCAGTACTTC. V is TRBV6-5 and J is TRBJ2-7; the D is unclear. Germline loops: CDR1 MNHEY, CDR2 SVGAGI. Trimming pared 0 bases from V and 4 bases from J, leaving 7 bases between. This CDR3 has 13 amino acids.

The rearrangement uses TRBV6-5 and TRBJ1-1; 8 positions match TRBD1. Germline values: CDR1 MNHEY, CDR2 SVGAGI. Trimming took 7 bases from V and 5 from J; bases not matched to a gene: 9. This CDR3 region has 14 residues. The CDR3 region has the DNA TGTGCCAGCACCCAGGGGGCTTACGGTACTGAAGCTTTCTTT. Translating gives CASTQGAYGTEAFF.

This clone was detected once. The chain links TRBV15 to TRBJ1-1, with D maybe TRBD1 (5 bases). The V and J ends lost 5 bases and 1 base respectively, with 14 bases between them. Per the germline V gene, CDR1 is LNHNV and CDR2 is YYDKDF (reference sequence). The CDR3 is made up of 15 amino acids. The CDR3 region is CATSPRGSGNTEAFF. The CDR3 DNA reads TGTGCCACCAGCCCCCGGGGGTCGGGGAACACTGAAGCTTTCTTT.

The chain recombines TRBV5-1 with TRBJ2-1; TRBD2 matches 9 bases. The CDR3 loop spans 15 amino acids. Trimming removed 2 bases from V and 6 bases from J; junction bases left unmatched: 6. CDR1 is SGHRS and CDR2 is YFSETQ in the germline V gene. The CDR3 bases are TGCGCCAGCAGCTTAGGAGCGGGGGGCCTCAATGAGCAGTTCTTC. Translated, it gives CASSLGAGGLNEQFF.

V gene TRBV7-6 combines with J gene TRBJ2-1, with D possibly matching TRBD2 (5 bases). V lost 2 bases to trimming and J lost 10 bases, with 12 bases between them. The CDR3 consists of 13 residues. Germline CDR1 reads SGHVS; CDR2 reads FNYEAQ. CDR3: CASSLYPTGEQFF. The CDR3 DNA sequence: TGTGCCAGCAGCTTATACCCAACGGGGGAGCAGTTCTTC.

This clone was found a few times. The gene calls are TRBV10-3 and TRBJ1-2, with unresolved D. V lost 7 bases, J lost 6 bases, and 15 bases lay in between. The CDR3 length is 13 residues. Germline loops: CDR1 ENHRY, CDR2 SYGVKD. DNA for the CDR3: TGTGCCATCAACCAGACCCCGGGGAATGGCTACACCTTC. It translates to CAINQTPGNGYTF.

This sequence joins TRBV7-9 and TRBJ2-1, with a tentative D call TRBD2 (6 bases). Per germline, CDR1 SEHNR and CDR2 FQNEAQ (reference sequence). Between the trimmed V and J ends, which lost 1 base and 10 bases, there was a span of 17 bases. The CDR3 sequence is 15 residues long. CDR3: CASSLVGSGSVEQFF. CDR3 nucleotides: TGTGCCAGCAGCTTAGTCGGTAGCGGCAGTGTAGAGCAGTTCTTC.

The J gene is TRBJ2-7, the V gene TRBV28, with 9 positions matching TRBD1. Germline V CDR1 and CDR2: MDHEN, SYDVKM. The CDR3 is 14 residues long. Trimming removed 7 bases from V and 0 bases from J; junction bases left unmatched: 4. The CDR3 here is CASKRDRVSYEQYF. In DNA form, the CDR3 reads TGTGCCAGCAAAAGGGACAGGGTCTCCTACGAGCAGTACTTC.

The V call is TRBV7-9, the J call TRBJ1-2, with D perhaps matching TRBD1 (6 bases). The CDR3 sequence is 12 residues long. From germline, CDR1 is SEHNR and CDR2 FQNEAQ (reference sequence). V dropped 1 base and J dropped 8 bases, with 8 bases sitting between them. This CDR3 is CASSLEDRGYTF. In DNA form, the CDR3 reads TGTGCCAGCAGCTTAGAAGACAGGGGCTACACCTTC.

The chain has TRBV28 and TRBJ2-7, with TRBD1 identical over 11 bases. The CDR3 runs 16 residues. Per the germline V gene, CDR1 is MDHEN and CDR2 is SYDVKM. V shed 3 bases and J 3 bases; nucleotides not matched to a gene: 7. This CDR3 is CASSFQPGQGDYEQYF. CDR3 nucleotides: TGTGCCAGCAGTTTCCAACCGGGACAGGGGGACTACGAGCAGTACTTC. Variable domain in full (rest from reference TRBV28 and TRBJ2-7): DVKVTQSSRYLVKRTGEKVFLECVQDMDHENMFWYRQDPGLGLRLIYFSYDVKMKEKGDIPEGYSVSREKKERFSLILESASTNQTSMYLCASSFQPGQGDYEQYFGPGTRLTVT.

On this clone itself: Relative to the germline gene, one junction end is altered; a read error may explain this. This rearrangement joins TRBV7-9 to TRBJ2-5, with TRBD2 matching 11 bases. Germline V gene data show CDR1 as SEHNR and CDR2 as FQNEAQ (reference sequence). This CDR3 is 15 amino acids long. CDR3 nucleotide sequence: TGTGCCAGCACCTTAGCGGGGGGGGCGACGGGGACCCAGTACTTC. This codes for CASTLAGGATGTQYF.

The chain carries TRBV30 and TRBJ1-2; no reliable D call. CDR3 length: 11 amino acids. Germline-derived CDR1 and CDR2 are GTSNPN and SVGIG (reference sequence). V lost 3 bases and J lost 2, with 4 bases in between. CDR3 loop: CAWRTNYGYTF. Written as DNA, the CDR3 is TGTGCCTGGAGGACAAACTATGGCTACACCTTC.